This T cell receptor beta chain was obtained from a study of beta chain features in type 1 diabetes (dated by TCRdb to the late 2010s). For context, the study as a whole: Mean age, gender distribution, total cell number and subset yield did not differ between patients and healthy donors. Whereas all 28 donors provided naive and central memory subsets, regulatory and stem cell-like memory subsets were isolated from just 8 patients and roughly eight healthy donors. In the study, TCRB repertoires of sorted circulating CD4+ T cell subsets from recently diagnosed type 1 diabetes patients were compared with those of matched healthy donors. A total of approximately 99,000,000 sorted cells were examined across all samples, and RNA yield correlated strongly with the number of cells per subset.

The entire isolated RNA was reverse transcribed using the High Capacity cDNA Reverse Transcription Kit, and thus expressed TCRB transcripts were sequenced. Deep immunoSEQ sequencing was applied to naive, central memory and regulatory T cell samples, giving an average of approximately 4 million total reads per sample. Sorted cells were lysed in RLT buffer, and RNA was extracted using DNase-treated RNeasy Micro or Mini kits according to cell number. To prevent cross-contamination, every cell subset was processed on its own, while patient and healthy donor samples were processed together. The immunoSEQ multiplex PCR was used to amplify TCRB sequences from cDNA, yielding 87-bp fragments that span the CDR3 region. The amplicons were sequenced using the Illumina HiSeq platform. The authors' analysis ran thus. Synthetic template baselines were used to correct PCR bias computationally, reads within Hamming distance 2 were collapsed, and singletons that could not be merged were discarded. By aligning reads against IMGT, V, D and J genes, CDR3 length, and insertions or deletions at six rearrangement sites were assigned. Within each subset, clonotype counts were normalized to sorted cell number, after which true diversity and Gini coefficients were computed with the tcR R package. The overlap coefficient, calculated on TCRB nucleotide sequences, was used to quantify repertoire sharing. The table comes from immuneACCESS by way of TCRdb, which keeps in-frame sequences with V and J called. Part of the clones is missing from these tables; in studies checked, under half for an unresolved V gene and the rest for unknown reasons. The V and J calls and clone size were taken over from that table, and D and trimming were inferred from the DNA. In all, the sample holds around 160,000 clones, and 48% of those were seen once. The top ten clonotypes cover 0.35% to 0.5% of the sample.

V and J are truncated by 0 bases and 8 bases respectively, leaving an intervening sequence of 10 bases. Taken from the germline V gene, the CDR1 and CDR2 loops are MNHEY and SVGAGI. The CDR3 has 13 amino acids, counting the end cysteine and phenylalanine. Only the CDR3 portion is preserved as DNA: 39 bases, with reading frame beginning at the first base. This clone appeared a few times. The target of this receptor is not known. Nothing much larger sits one base from this clone, and base qualities are not available. General conclusions and limits of the study: PCR may preferentially amplify shorter templates, but because patient and control samples were amplified and corrected together, any resulting skew would affect both groups equally. Naive, central memory and regulatory TCRB repertoires appeared more similar among patients than among healthy donors. Because cDNA rather than genomic DNA was sequenced, highly expressing activated cells could have been over-represented, although no difference in activation and CD3 levels was found between groups. Because small numbers of individuals were included in the HLA sub-analyses, any influence of HLA type on TCRB rearrangement was left unresolved. At VDJ recombination sites, type 1 diabetes patients had fewer insertions and more deleted nucleotides, which implies abnormalities in thymic rearrangement. Type 1 diabetes patients showed a moderate but significant shortening of TCRB CDR3 length in all four CD4+ subsets.

Each donor gave one peripheral blood draw, approximately 110 mL on average, collected into heparinised tubes. Naive, central memory, regulatory and stem cell-like memory CD4+ T cells were sorted on a BD FACSAria II using a panel including CD45RO, CCR7, CD25, CD127, CD95 and CD27. All sorted populations exceeded 95% purity. Right away, PBMCs were isolated by Lymphoprep density gradient centrifugation and were stained directly, with no culture step. To minimize batch effects, samples were stained and sorted in pairs, one healthy donor with one patient per experiment. This chain is built from TRBV6-5 and TRBJ1-1; the D gene identity is not certain. Sequences were obtained from Tregs from blood. In the paper's terms, the cell subset or site label means: regulatory CD4+ T cells. The receptor was isolated from a young man in good health. Read as DNA, the sequence is TGTGCCAGCAGTTACTCGAGATTCCGGGAAGCTTTCTTT. This encodes CASSYSRFREAFF.